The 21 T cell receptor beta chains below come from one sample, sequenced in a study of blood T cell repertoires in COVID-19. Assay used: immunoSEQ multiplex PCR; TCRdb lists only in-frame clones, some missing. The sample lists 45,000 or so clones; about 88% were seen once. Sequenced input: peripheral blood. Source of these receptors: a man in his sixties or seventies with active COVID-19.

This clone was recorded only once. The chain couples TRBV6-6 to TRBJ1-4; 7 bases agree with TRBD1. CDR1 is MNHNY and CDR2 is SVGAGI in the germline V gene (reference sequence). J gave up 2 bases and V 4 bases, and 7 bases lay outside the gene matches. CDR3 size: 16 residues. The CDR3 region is CASSLPLQGTNEKLFF. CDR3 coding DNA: TGTGCCAGCAGTTTACCTCTACAGGGGACTAATGAAAAACTGTTTTTT.

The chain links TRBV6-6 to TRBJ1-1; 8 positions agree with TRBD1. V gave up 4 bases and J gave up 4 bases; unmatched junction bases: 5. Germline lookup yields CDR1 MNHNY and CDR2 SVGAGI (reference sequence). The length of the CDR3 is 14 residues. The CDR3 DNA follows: TGTGCCAGCAGTTTTGGACAGGGCGTCACTGAAGCTTTCTTT. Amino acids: CASSFGQGVTEAFF.

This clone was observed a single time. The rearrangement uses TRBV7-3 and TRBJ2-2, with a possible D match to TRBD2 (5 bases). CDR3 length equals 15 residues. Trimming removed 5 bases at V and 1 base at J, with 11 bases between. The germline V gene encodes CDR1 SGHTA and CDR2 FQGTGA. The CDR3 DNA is TGTGCCAGCAGCCTAGGACGGGGGAACACCGGGGAGCTGTTTTTT. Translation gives CASSLGRGNTGELFF. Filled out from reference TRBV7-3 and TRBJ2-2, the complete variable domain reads GAGVSQTPSNKVTEKGKYVELRCDPISGHTALYWYRQSLGQGPEFLIYFQGTGAADDSGLPNDRFFAVRPEGSVSTLKIQRTERGDSAVYLCASSLGRGNTGELFFGEGSRLTVL.

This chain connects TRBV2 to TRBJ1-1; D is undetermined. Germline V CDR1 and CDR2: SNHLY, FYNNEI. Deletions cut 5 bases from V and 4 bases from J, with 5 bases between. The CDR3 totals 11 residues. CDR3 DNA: TGTGCCAGCAGTCGAGTCACTGAAGCTTTCTTT. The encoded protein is CASSRVTEAFF.

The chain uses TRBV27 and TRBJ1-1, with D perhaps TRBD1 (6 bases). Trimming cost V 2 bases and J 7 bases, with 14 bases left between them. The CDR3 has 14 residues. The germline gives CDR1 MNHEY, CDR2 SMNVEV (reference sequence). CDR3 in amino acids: CASSLHRDNREAFF. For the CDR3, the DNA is TGTGCCAGCAGTTTACACCGGGACAACCGTGAAGCTTTCTTT.

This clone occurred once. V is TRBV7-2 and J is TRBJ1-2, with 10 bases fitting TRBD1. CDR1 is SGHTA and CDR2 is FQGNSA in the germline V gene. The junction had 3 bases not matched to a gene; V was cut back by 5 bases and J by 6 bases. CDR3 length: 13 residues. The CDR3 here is CASSPDRGHGYTF. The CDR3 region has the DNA TGTGCCAGCAGCCCAGACAGGGGGCATGGCTACACCTTC.

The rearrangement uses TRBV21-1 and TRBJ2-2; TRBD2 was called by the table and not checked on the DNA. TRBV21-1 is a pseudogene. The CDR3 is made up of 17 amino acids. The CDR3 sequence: CASSPSTTSSEHRGAVF. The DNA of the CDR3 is TGTGCCAGCAGCCCTTCGACCACTAGCTCCGAACACCGGGGAGCTGTTTTT.

The CDR3 is CASSFAGYYNEQFF. In nucleotides, the CDR3 is TGTGCCAGCAGTTTTGCGGGATACTACAATGAGCAGTTCTTC. The chain has TRBV27 and TRBJ2-1; a possible D gene is TRBD2 (6 bases). CDR3 size: 14 residues. V was shortened by 3 bases and J by 3 bases, with 9 bases between the two germline ends. Germline CDR1 MNHEY, CDR2 SMNVEV (reference sequence).

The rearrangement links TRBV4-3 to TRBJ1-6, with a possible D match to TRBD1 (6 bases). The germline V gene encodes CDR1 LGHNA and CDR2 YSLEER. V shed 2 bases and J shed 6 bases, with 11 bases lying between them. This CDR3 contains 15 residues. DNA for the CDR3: TGCGCCAGCAGCCAAAAGGGGGTAGGTAATTCACCCCTCCACTTT. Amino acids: CASSQKGVGNSPLHF.

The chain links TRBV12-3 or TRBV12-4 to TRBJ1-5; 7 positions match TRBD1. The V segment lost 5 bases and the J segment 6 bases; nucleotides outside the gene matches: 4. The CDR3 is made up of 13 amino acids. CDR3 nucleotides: TGTGCCAGCAGTACAGGGGTCGGTCAGCCCCAGCATTTT. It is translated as CASSTGVGQPQHF.

The CDR3 region is CASSLTGEFTEAFF. The CDR3 nucleotides are TGTGCCAGCAGCTTGACAGGGGAGTTCACTGAAGCTTTCTTT. The V gene is TRBV7-2, the J gene TRBJ1-1; 8 bases line up with TRBD1. CDR1 is SGHTA and CDR2 is FQGNSA in the germline V gene. The CDR3 spans 14 residues. V dropped 3 bases and J dropped 4; count of bases not matched to a gene: 4.

The CDR3 bases are TGTGCCAGCAGCTTGGGGAGCCACAGAGTCCAGGGGCAGTACTTC. Protein product: CASSLGSHRVQGQYF. The rearrangement joins TRBV5-5 to TRBJ2-7; possible D gene TRBD1, 5 bases. This CDR3 comprises 15 residues. Deletions cut 0 bases from V and 9 bases from J, with 19 bases between. CDR1 is SGHKS, CDR2 YYEKEE, per germline (reference sequence).

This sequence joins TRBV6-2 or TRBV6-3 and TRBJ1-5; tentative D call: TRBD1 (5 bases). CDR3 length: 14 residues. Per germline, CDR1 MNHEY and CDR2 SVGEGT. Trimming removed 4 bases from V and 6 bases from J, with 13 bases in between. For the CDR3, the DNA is TGTGCCAGCAGTTCTCACGGGGGGTTTCAGCCCCAGCATTTT. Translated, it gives CASSSHGGFQPQHF.

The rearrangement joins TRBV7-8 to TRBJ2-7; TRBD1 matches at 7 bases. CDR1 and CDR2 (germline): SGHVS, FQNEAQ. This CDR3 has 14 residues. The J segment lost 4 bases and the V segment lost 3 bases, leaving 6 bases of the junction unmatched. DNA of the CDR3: TGTGCCAGCAGCTTTTCTACAGGGGTGTACGAGCAGTACTTC. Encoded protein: CASSFSTGVYEQYF.

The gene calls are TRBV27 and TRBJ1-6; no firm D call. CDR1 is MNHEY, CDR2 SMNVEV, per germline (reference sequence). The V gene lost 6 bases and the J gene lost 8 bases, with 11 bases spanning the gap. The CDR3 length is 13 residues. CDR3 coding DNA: TGTGCCAGCAGCGGGGAGGCTTATTCACCCCTCCACTTT. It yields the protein CASSGEAYSPLHF.

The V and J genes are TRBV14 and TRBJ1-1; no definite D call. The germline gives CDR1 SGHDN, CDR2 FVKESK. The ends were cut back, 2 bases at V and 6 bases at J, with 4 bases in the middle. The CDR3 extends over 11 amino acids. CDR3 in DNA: TGTGCCAGCAGCCAACGGGCTGAAGCTTTCTTT. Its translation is CASSQRAEAFF.

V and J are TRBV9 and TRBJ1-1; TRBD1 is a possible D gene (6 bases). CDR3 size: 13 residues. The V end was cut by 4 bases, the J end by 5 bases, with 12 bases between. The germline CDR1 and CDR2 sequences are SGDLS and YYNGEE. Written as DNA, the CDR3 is TGTGCCAGCAGCCAAACAGGGAAAACTGAAGCTTTCTTT. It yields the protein CASSQTGKTEAFF.

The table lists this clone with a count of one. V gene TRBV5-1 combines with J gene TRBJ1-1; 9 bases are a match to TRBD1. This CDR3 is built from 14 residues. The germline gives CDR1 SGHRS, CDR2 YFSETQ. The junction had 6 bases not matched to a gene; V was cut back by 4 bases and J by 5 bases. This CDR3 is CASSLRQGETEAFF. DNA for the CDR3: TGCGCCAGCAGCCTAAGACAGGGGGAAACTGAAGCTTTCTTT.

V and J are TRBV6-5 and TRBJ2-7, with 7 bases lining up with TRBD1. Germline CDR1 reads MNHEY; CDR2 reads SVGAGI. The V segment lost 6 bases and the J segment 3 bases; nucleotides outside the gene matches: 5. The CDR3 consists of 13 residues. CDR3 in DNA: TGTGCCAGCAGCCCCGACAGGGACTACGAGCAGTACTTC. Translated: CASSPDRDYEQYF.

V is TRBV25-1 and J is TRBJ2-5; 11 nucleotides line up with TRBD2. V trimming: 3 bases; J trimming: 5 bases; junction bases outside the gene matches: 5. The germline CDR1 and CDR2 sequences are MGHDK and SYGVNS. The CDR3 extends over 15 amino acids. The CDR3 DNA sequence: TGTGCCAGCAGTGATAGCGGGGGGGGACGGGAGACCCAGTACTTC. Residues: CASSDSGGGRETQYF.

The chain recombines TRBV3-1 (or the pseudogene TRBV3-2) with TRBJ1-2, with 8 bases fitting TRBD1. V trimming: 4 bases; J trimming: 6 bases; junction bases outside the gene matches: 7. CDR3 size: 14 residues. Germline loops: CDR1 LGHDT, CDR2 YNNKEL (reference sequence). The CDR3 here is CASSLGQGRNGYTF. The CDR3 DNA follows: TGTGCCAGCAGCCTTGGACAGGGTCGGAATGGCTACACCTTC.